This T cell receptor (beta chain) comes out of a study of cytomegalovirus exposure and HLA in healthy donors. Findings of the study overall: By HLA locus, TCR association rates varied in a later analysis, with DRB1 showing the most and HLA-C the fewest. An Asian-associated ancestry cluster reportedly showed fewer N-insertions than the roughly 600-donor mean in a later analysis.

A word on this clone: Its target is not known.

The germline gives CDR1 LNHDA, CDR2 SQIVND (reference sequence). This CDR3 spans 15 amino acids. The PCR was carried out with 60 Vbeta primers and 13 Jbeta primers. Libraries were prepared by immunoSEQ multiplex PCR; TCRdb keeps only in-frame clonotypes and omits some of them. This table has about 190,000 clones, over 65% appearing once. The rearrangement links TRBV19 to TRBJ2-5; 11 bases are a match to TRBD1. The DNA end is more similar to TRBJ2-7, so the J call may be wrong. The sample consisted of PBMCs. This clonotype was sampled from a woman aged 50 to 60 in good health and CMV-seropositive. The CDR3 loop reads CASSPRDRGTYEQYF. For the CDR3, the DNA is TGTGCCAGTAGTCCCCGGGACAGGGGGACCTACGAGCAGTACTTC.